Below are 27 T cell receptor beta chains sequenced from a single sample in a study of OX40 agonist ivuxolimab in advanced cancers. The library was prepared using the immunoSEQ multiplex PCR assay. In TCRdb, the immuneACCESS table is reduced to in-frame sequences with V and J assigned. These tables do not hold every clone; where another copy was compared, an unresolved V gene accounts for under half, and the others remain unexplained. The sample table contains some 15,000 clones; only one count was recorded for around 83% of them. In total, the top ten clones hold roughly 40% of the sample. The sequencing here drew on CD4+ or CD8+ T cells sorted from blood, taken in a trial of the OX40 agonist ivuxolimab. The receptors derive from an adult with an advanced solid tumor such as melanoma, head and neck, liver or kidney cancer.

The CDR3 sequence is CASSNDRVFYEQYF. In nucleotides, the CDR3 is TGTGCCAGTAGTAACGACAGGGTCTTCTACGAGCAGTACTTC. The V call is TRBV19, the J call TRBJ2-7; 7 nucleotides align to TRBD1. Germline lookup yields CDR1 LNHDA and CDR2 SQIVND (reference sequence). V trimming: 4 bases; J trimming: 3 bases; junction bases outside the gene matches: 6. The CDR3 totals 14 residues.

This rearrangement joins TRBV13 to TRBJ2-4; TRBD2 matches 7 bases. CDR3 length equals 15 residues. With V trimmed by 5 bases and J by 0 bases, 4 bases remained unmatched. CDR1 is PRHDT and CDR2 is FYEKMQ in the germline V gene (reference sequence). This CDR3 reads CASSGGGLAKNIQYF. CDR3 coding DNA: TGTGCCAGCAGCGGCGGGGGACTAGCCAAAAACATTCAGTACTTC.

This chain connects TRBV6-4 to TRBJ1-5; D call uncertain. The V gene lost 11 bases and the J gene lost 6 bases, with 11 bases spanning the gap. This CDR3 contains 11 residues. CDR1 is MRHNA and CDR2 is SNTAGT in the germline V gene. In nucleotides, the CDR3 is TGTGCCTGTTACTGGGGTCAGCCCCAGCATTTT. Translating it yields CACYWGQPQHF.

The CDR3 sequence is CASSSGLADTGELFF. The CDR3, as DNA: TGTGCCAGCAGTTCGGGACTAGCGGACACCGGGGAGCTGTTTTTT. The rearrangement uses TRBV28 and TRBJ2-2; 11 bases align to TRBD2. Trimming cost V 4 bases and J 3 bases; bases outside gene matches: 1. CDR1 is MDHEN, CDR2 SYDVKM, per germline. This CDR3 spans 15 amino acids.

This chain uses TRBV11-2 with TRBJ1-5, with a possible D match to TRBD1 (5 bases). V was pared by 5 bases and J by 0 bases, with 11 bases between. The CDR3 is 15 residues long. CDR1 SGHAT and CDR2 FQNNGV come from the germline V gene. CDR3 protein: CASSVTGDSNQPQHF. As DNA, the CDR3 is TGTGCCAGCAGCGTTACAGGCGATAGCAATCAGCCCCAGCATTTT.

A remark on this clone: Distinct nucleotide sequences in the sample also encode this CDR3. The chain is built from TRBV7-9 and TRBJ2-7, with 7 bases lining up with TRBD2. V gave up 1 base and J gave up 6 bases; unmatched junction bases: 0. The CDR3 runs to 12 residues. Looked up from germline, CDR1 is SEHNR and CDR2 is FQNEAQ (reference sequence). The CDR3 loop is CASSLGGGEQYF. For the CDR3, the DNA is TGTGCCAGCAGCTTAGGCGGGGGCGAGCAGTACTTC.

The chain combines TRBV7-9 with TRBJ2-1, with TRBD2 identical over 9 bases. The CDR3 has 14 residues. Trimming took 3 bases from V and 8 from J; bases not matched to a gene: 5. CDR1 and CDR2 from the germline V gene are SEHNR and FQNEAQ (reference sequence). For the CDR3, the DNA is TGTGCCAGCAGCTTCGTTTTAGCGGGAGATGAGCAGTTCTTC. Protein product: CASSFVLAGDEQFF. The variable domain in full, completed from reference TRBV7-9 and TRBJ2-1, reads DTGVSQNPRHKITKRGQNVTFRCDPISEHNRLYWYRQTLGQGPEFLTYFQNEAQLEKSRLLSDRFSAERPKGSFSTLEIQRTEQGDSAMYLCASSFVLAGDEQFFGPGTRLTVL.

This sequence joins TRBV27 and TRBJ1-5; 9 nucleotides line up with TRBD1. Germline V CDR1 and CDR2: MNHEY, SMNVEV (reference sequence). CDR3 size: 15 residues. Trimming cost V 1 base and J 9 bases; bases outside gene matches: 7. The CDR3, as DNA: TGTGCCAGCAGTTTATATGCGGGACAGGGCCCGCCCCAGCATTTT. Translation: CASSLYAGQGPPQHF.

The chain carries TRBV2 and TRBJ2-5, with D unclear. The CDR3 sequence is 13 residues long. The V and J ends lost 8 bases and 0 bases respectively, with 10 bases between them. Germline V gene lookup returns CDR1 SNHLY and CDR2 FYNNEI. The CDR3 DNA reads TGTGCCAGCCTTACGAATAACCAAGAGACCCAGTACTTC. The encoded protein is CASLTNNQETQYF.

The chain uses TRBV12-5 and TRBJ1-3; D gene unclear. The CDR3 totals 16 residues. V was cut by 7 bases and J by 0 bases, with 16 bases left in between. Germline-derived CDR1 and CDR2 are LGHNT and FRNRAP. The CDR3 nucleotides are TGTGCTAGTGTCCAAGGGTCGACACACTCTGGAAACACCATATATTTT. It yields the protein CASVQGSTHSGNTIYF.

The chain carries TRBV5-8 and TRBJ2-3; D not resolved. CDR3 size: 17 residues. CDR1 and CDR2 (germline): SGHTS, YDEGEE. V was shortened by 4 bases and J by 0 bases, with 18 bases between the two germline ends. The CDR3 region is CASSGRWVISSTDTQYF. The CDR3 nucleotides read TGTGCCAGCAGCGGGCGATGGGTGATATCTAGCACAGATACGCAGTATTTT.

V gene TRBV5-1 combines with J gene TRBJ2-3; TRBD2 aligns across 8 bases. The trim removed 2 bases at V and 2 bases at J, leaving 16 bases unmatched. Germline CDR1 reads SGHRS; CDR2 reads YFSETQ. The CDR3 length is 19 residues. The CDR3 loop reads CASSFRSRREGALTDTQYF. The CDR3 DNA is TGCGCCAGCAGCTTCAGGAGTAGACGGGAGGGCGCCCTCACAGATACGCAGTATTTT.

The gene calls are TRBV6-5 and TRBJ2-2; D not resolved. Per germline, CDR1 MNHEY and CDR2 SVGAGI. This CDR3 is built from 11 residues. The ends were cut back, 9 bases at V and 7 bases at J, with 9 bases in the middle. The CDR3 region has the DNA TGTGCCAGTTACCGTGACGGGGAGCTGTTTTTT. Its translation: CASYRDGELFF.

This clone was counted between two and nine times. This chain uses TRBV25-1 with TRBJ2-1, with unresolved D. CDR1 is MGHDK and CDR2 is SYGVNS in the germline V gene. Trimming removed 2 bases from V and 7 bases from J, with 9 bases in between. This CDR3 has 13 residues. CDR3 in DNA: TGTGCCAGCAGTGAAACGTATAAAAATGAGCAGTTCTTC. Translating gives CASSETYKNEQFF.

The V and J genes are TRBV7-3 and TRBJ2-7; possibly TRBD2 for D (5 bases). Between the trimmed V and J ends, which lost 5 bases and 6 bases, there was a span of 14 bases. The CDR3 spans 13 residues. Germline CDR1 is SGHTA and CDR2 is FQGTGA. CDR3 DNA sequence: TGTGCCAGCAGCGCCGAAGCTGGGAGCGAGCAGTACTTC. Translation: CASSAEAGSEQYF. The whole variable domain, filled in from reference TRBV7-3 and TRBJ2-7, reads GAGVSQTPSNKVTEKGKYVELRCDPISGHTALYWYRQSLGQGPEFLIYFQGTGAADDSGLPNDRFFAVRPEGSVSTLKIQRTERGDSAVYLCASSAEAGSEQYFGPGTRLTVT.

J is TRBJ2-1 and V is TRBV19, with D unresolved. CDR1 and CDR2 (germline): LNHDA, SQIVND (reference sequence). The CDR3 covers 12 residues. V was pared by 1 base and J by 7 bases, with 5 bases between. CDR3 amino acids: CASSIGLNEQFF. In DNA form, the CDR3 reads TGTGCCAGTAGTATAGGGCTGAATGAGCAGTTCTTC.

The chain combines TRBV19 with TRBJ2-7, with no clear D. Germline lookup yields CDR1 LNHDA and CDR2 SQIVND (reference sequence). Trimming left V 1 base short and J 6 bases short, with 10 bases between. CDR3 size: 13 residues. CDR3 coding DNA: TGTGCCAGTAGTATAGGTTCTTATGGCGAGCAGTACTTC. Residues: CASSIGSYGEQYF.

The chain carries TRBV2 and TRBJ2-1; D not resolved. The germline V gene encodes CDR1 SNHLY and CDR2 FYNNEI. V was clipped by 5 bases and J by 3 bases, with 11 bases between them. The CDR3 totals 14 residues. The CDR3 nucleotides read TGTGCCAGCAGTCTCTCCATCGACTACAATGAGCAGTTCTTC. This encodes CASSLSIDYNEQFF. Full variable domain (missing parts from reference TRBV2 and TRBJ2-1): EPEVTQTPSHQVTQMGQEVILRCVPISNHLYFYWYRQILGQKVEFLVSFYNNEISEKSEIFDDQFSVERPDGSNFTLKIRSTKLEDSAMYFCASSLSIDYNEQFFGPGTRLTVL.

The J gene is TRBJ2-1, the V gene TRBV5-6; TRBD2 is a possible D gene (5 bases). Trimming cost V 4 bases and J 7 bases, with 12 bases left between them. Germline loops: CDR1 SGHDT, CDR2 YYEEEE. The CDR3 contains 13 residues. The CDR3 coding sequence is TGTGCCAGCAGCAGAACTAGATGGAATGAGCAGTTCTTC. Its protein is CASSRTRWNEQFF.

The chain links TRBV30 to TRBJ2-7; tentatively, D is TRBD2 (7 bases). Deletions cut 4 bases from V and 6 bases from J, with 16 bases between. The CDR3 length is 13 residues. Germline V gene lookup returns CDR1 GTSNPN and CDR2 SVGIG (reference sequence). Here the CDR3 DNA reads TGTGCCTGGACACAGGGAGGGACCTCCGAGCAGTACTTC. This encodes CAWTQGGTSEQYF.

The chain links TRBV5-1 to TRBJ2-3, with D perhaps matching TRBD1 or TRBD2 (5 bases each). Trimming pared 2 bases from V and 0 bases from J, leaving 10 bases between. Germline CDR1 SGHRS, CDR2 YFSETQ. The CDR3 contains 15 residues. CDR3 bases: TGCGCCAGCAGCTTCCGGGGCGGGAGCACAGATACGCAGTATTTT. Translation gives CASSFRGGSTDTQYF.

The chain links TRBV13 to TRBJ2-1; TRBD2 agrees at 12 bases. V was pared by 2 bases and J by 0 bases, with 11 bases of the junction left unmatched. Germline-derived CDR1 and CDR2 are PRHDT and FYEKMQ (reference sequence). CDR3 size: 20 residues. The CDR3 DNA is TGTGCCAGCAGCTTAAGGGGTCAAGGACTAGCGGGAAGCTCCTACAATGAGCAGTTCTTC. It translates to CASSLRGQGLAGSSYNEQFF. The whole variable domain, filled in from reference TRBV13 and TRBJ2-1, reads AAGVIQSPRHLIKEKRETATLKCYPIPRHDTVYWYQQGPGQDPQFLISFYEKMQSDKGSIPDRFSAQQFSDYHSELNMSSLELGDSALYFCASSLRGQGLAGSSYNEQFFGPGTRLTVL.

V gene TRBV29-1 combines with J gene TRBJ1-1; D gene uncertain. The CDR3 runs to 9 residues. Per the germline V gene, CDR1 is SQVTM and CDR2 is ANQGSEA. CDR3 region: CRDNTEAFF. CDR3 bases: TGCAGAGATAACACTGAAGCTTTCTTT. Combining the CDR3 with reference TRBV29-1 and TRBJ1-1 gives the whole variable domain SAVISQKPSRDICQRGTSLTIQCQVDSQVTMMFWYRQQPGQSLTLIATANQGSEATYESGFVIDKFPISRPNLTFSTLTVSNMSPEDSSIYLCRDNTEAFFGQGTRLTVV.

V is TRBV5-8 and J is TRBJ2-1, with 9 bases identical to TRBD1. This CDR3 spans 17 amino acids. Unmatched junction bases numbered 9, after V lost 1 base and J lost 4 bases. Germline CDR1 is SGHTS and CDR2 is YDEGEE. This CDR3 is CASSLRRWDRAYNEQFF. The CDR3, as DNA: TGTGCCAGCAGCTTGAGGCGATGGGACAGGGCATACAATGAGCAGTTCTTC.

This sequence joins TRBV7-9 and TRBJ2-3; 9 bases fit TRBD1. The CDR3 contains 16 residues. The germline V gene has CDR1 SEHNR and CDR2 FQNEAQ (reference sequence). V trimming: 1 base; J trimming: 2 bases; junction bases outside the gene matches: 4. The CDR3 sequence: CASSLVTGGYTDTQYF. CDR3 sequence (DNA): TGTGCCAGCAGCTTAGTGACAGGGGGGTACACAGATACGCAGTATTTT.

Points on this clone: Its ends do not fully match the called genes, so a read error is possible. V and J are TRBV5-6 and TRBJ1-2; D not certain. Germline CDR1 reads SGHDT; CDR2 reads YYEEEE. The length of the CDR3 is 14 residues. DNA for the CDR3: TGTGCCAGCAGCTTCTCGGGATATAACTATGACTACACCTTC. Translating it yields CASSFSGYNYDYTF.

This clone is medium-sized by share. The V call is TRBV4-1, the J call TRBJ2-3; 7 nucleotides match TRBD2. Trimming took 0 bases from V and 3 from J; bases not matched to a gene: 3. Germline assignment: CDR1 MGHRA and CDR2 YSYEKL. There are 15 residues in the CDR3. The CDR3 reads CASSQDGGVTDTQYF. The CDR3 DNA is TGCGCCAGCAGCCAAGATGGGGGGGTAACAGATACGCAGTATTTT.